Below, 24 T cell receptor beta chains from the same sample are listed, as sequenced in a study of OX40 agonist ivuxolimab in advanced cancers. The library was built by means of the immunoSEQ multiplex PCR assay. TCRdb stores this immuneACCESS table with in-frame sequences only. Part of the clones is absent; in the studies checked, under half of the shortfall reflects unresolved V genes, and no reason is known for the rest. The sample table shows fewer than 85,000 clones, and roughly 84% are seen once. The ten biggest clones cover almost 4.5% of the sample. The sample was CD4+ or CD8+ T cells sorted from blood, taken in a trial of the OX40 agonist ivuxolimab. The receptors come from an adult with an advanced solid tumor such as melanoma, head and neck, liver or kidney cancer.

The rearrangement links TRBV9 to TRBJ1-1, with D uncertain. The CDR3 sequence is 17 residues long. Trimming left V 4 bases short and J 0 bases short, with 19 bases between. CDR1 is SGDLS, CDR2 YYNGEE, per germline. Written as DNA, the CDR3 is TGTGCCAGCAGCCAAGGTGACCGACTTCGGCTGAACACTGAAGCTTTCTTT. It yields the protein CASSQGDRLRLNTEAFF.

This clone was counted once. The V and J genes are TRBV10-3 and TRBJ1-2, with D uncertain. The CDR3 is 15 residues long. The V gene lost 0 bases and the J gene lost 8 bases, with 16 bases spanning the gap. Looked up from germline, CDR1 is ENHRY and CDR2 is SYGVKD. CDR3 bases: TGTGCCATCAGTGAGTCGAGCCGGGAGGCTTTGGGCTACACCTTC. Translation: CAISESSREALGYTF.

V usage is TRBV7-8 and J usage is TRBJ2-5, with TRBD1 identical over 8 bases. There are 13 residues in the CDR3. The J segment lost 1 base and the V segment lost 8 bases, leaving 3 bases of the junction unmatched. Germline CDR1 is SGHVS and CDR2 is FQNEAQ. DNA for the CDR3: TGTGCCAGCGGCGGACAGGGCCAAGAGACCCAGTACTTC. Its translation: CASGGQGQETQYF.

The chain has TRBV5-1 and TRBJ2-7; D possibly uses TRBD1 or TRBD2 (6 bases each). Trimming shortened V by 0 bases and J by 3 bases, and 16 bases separated the two germline ends. In germline, CDR1 is SGHRS, CDR2 YFSETQ. This CDR3 has 16 residues. CDR3 amino acids: CASSLASGAGSYEQYF. The CDR3 DNA is TGCGCCAGCAGCTTGGCTTCGGGGGCAGGGAGCTACGAGCAGTACTTC. The variable domain in full, with the rest retrieved from reference TRBV5-1 and TRBJ2-7, is KAGVTQTPRYLIKTRGQQVTLSCSPISGHRSVSWYQQTPGQGLQFLFEYFSETQRNKGNFPGRFSGRQFSNSRSEMNVSTLELGDSALYLCASSLASGAGSYEQYFGPGTRLTVT.

This chain joins TRBV5-6 and TRBJ2-7; D ambiguous. The germline V and J ends were trimmed by 6 bases and 3 bases, with 7 bases remaining between them. From germline, CDR1 is SGHDT and CDR2 YYEEEE. The CDR3 has 11 amino acids. The CDR3 DNA sequence: TGTGCCAGCACCGAAGGCTACGAGCAGTACTTC. It yields the protein CASTEGYEQYF.

The chain links TRBV2 to TRBJ2-5; TRBD2 agrees at 9 bases. Germline loops: CDR1 SNHLY, CDR2 FYNNEI. V was clipped by 6 bases and J by 6 bases; unmatched bases: 8. The CDR3 length is 14 residues. The CDR3 here is CASRLLAGKKTQYF. In DNA form, the CDR3 reads TGTGCCAGCAGACTCCTAGCGGGGAAGAAGACCCAGTACTTC. Filled out from reference TRBV2 and TRBJ2-5, the complete variable domain reads EPEVTQTPSHQVTQMGQEVILRCVPISNHLYFYWYRQILGQKVEFLVSFYNNEISEKSEIFDDQFSVERPDGSNFTLKIRSTKLEDSAMYFCASRLLAGKKTQYFGPGTRLLVL.

V usage is TRBV4-2 and J usage is TRBJ1-2, with 7 bases that match TRBD1. CDR1 is LGHNA, CDR2 YNFKEQ, per germline. The J segment lost 4 bases and the V segment lost 0 bases, leaving 8 bases of the junction unmatched. The CDR3 covers 16 residues. This CDR3 reads CASSQDYRQGSYGYTF. The CDR3 DNA follows: TGTGCCAGCAGCCAAGATTACCGACAGGGTAGCTATGGCTACACCTTC.

Only a few counts were recorded for this clone. The genes are TRBV29-1 and TRBJ1-1; no firm D call. Trimming removed 3 bases at V and 7 bases at J, with 6 bases between. The CDR3 is 10 amino acids. Germline CDR1 is SQVTM and CDR2 is ANQGSEA. CDR3 sequence: CSVDVLEAFF. CDR3 bases: TGCAGCGTTGACGTACTTGAAGCTTTCTTT.

The gene calls are TRBV7-6 and TRBJ1-1, with D possibly matching TRBD1 (5 bases). With 5 bases removed from V and 1 base from J, the gap between germline ends came to 8 bases. The CDR3 has 13 amino acids. Per germline, CDR1 SGHVS and CDR2 FNYEAQ. CDR3 sequence (DNA): TGTGCCAGCAGCATAGACAGGAACACTGAAGCTTTCTTT. This codes for CASSIDRNTEAFF.

There are many counts of this clone. The CDR3 region has the DNA TGTGCCAGTAAAGTAGGGGGGCAGGGTGGAGAGACCCAGTACTTC. Its translation: CASKVGGQGGETQYF. The chain carries TRBV19 and TRBJ2-5; D possibly matches TRBD1 or TRBD2 (6 bases each). The CDR3 loop spans 15 amino acids. Trimming removed 7 bases from V and 4 bases from J, with 19 bases in between. Germline lookup yields CDR1 LNHDA and CDR2 SQIVND (reference sequence).

The CDR3, as DNA: TGTGCCAGCAGCCCGGGGACGGGCGGGGGCATAGAGGCGCAGTATTTT. Protein product: CASSPGTGGGIEAQYF. V is TRBV7-3 and J is TRBJ2-3; possibly TRBD2 for D (7 bases). CDR3 length: 16 amino acids. The V and J ends lost 5 bases and 10 bases respectively, with 25 bases between them. Germline assignment: CDR1 SGHTA and CDR2 FQGTGA.

This clone was detected once. The chain carries TRBV29-1 and TRBJ1-2; 9 nucleotides agree with TRBD1. The CDR3 covers 12 residues. Germline V gives CDR1 SQVTM, CDR2 ANQGSEA. V dropped 4 bases and J dropped 8; count of bases not matched to a gene: 5. In DNA form, the CDR3 reads TGCAGCGTTGCGGGGACAGGGCACGGCTACACCTTC. This sequence encodes CSVAGTGHGYTF.

The gene calls are TRBV19 and TRBJ1-2, with D perhaps matching TRBD1 (5 bases). CDR1 is LNHDA, CDR2 SQIVND, per germline (reference sequence). V lost 4 bases to trimming and J lost 8 bases, with 11 bases between them. CDR3 length equals 12 residues. As DNA, the CDR3 is TGTGCCAGTAGTACTGGGGGTTTCGGCTACACCTTC. Protein sequence: CASSTGGFGYTF.

This clone has only one observation. This chain connects TRBV6-5 to TRBJ2-7; D remains ambiguous. The germline V gene encodes CDR1 MNHEY and CDR2 SVGAGI. Trimming removed 6 bases at V and 2 bases at J, with 17 bases between. This CDR3 has 15 residues. CDR3 nucleotides: TGTGCCAGCAGCCAGTCCCTACTCGGGCCCTACGAGCAGTACTTC. Translating it yields CASSQSLLGPYEQYF.

This clone was counted once. This rearrangement joins TRBV5-4 to TRBJ1-6; D may be TRBD1 (5 bases). There are 15 residues in the CDR3. Germline CDR1 is SGHNT and CDR2 is YYREEE (reference sequence). Trimming removed 3 bases at V and 7 bases at J, with 14 bases between. The CDR3 DNA is TGTGCCAGCAGCTCGGACGGGGGATTAAATTCACCCCTCCACTTT. Translating it yields CASSSDGGLNSPLHF. Full variable domain (outside the CDR3, taken from reference TRBV5-4 and TRBJ1-6): ETGVTQSPTHLIKTRGQQVTLRCSSQSGHNTVSWYQQALGQGPQFIFQYYREEENGRGNFPPRFSGLQFPNYSSELNVNALELDDSALYLCASSSDGGLNSPLHFGNGTRLTVT.

The CDR3 region has the DNA TGTGCCAGCAGCCTCCGACTAGCGGGGGGCCTGCATACGCAGTATTTT. Its translation: CASSLRLAGGLHTQYF. The chain carries TRBV9 and TRBJ2-3; 13 bases are a match to TRBD2. Germline CDR1 is SGDLS and CDR2 is YYNGEE. The CDR3 runs 16 residues. Germline trimming cut 4 bases from V and 7 bases from J; bases unmatched to any gene: 9.

The chain combines TRBV5-1 with TRBJ1-2; D is perhaps TRBD1 (6 bases). In germline, CDR1 is SGHRS, CDR2 YFSETQ. The CDR3 contains 14 residues. The V gene lost 7 bases and the J gene lost 0 bases, with 13 bases spanning the gap. The CDR3 DNA is TGCGCCAGCCGACAGGCGGTGGCTAACTATGGCTACACCTTC. It yields the protein CASRQAVANYGYTF.

This clone was observed a few times. The rearrangement uses TRBV6-5 and TRBJ1-4; 9 positions agree with TRBD1. The ends lost 6 bases at V and 3 bases at J; junction bases unmatched: 2. This CDR3 contains 14 residues. The germline gives CDR1 MNHEY, CDR2 SVGAGI. CDR3 sequence reads: CASRQGAANEKLFF. CDR3 in DNA: TGTGCCAGCAGACAGGGGGCGGCTAATGAAAAACTGTTTTTT.

This clone was picked up one time. The V gene is TRBV5-1, the J gene TRBJ2-7; a possible D gene is TRBD2 (5 bases). This CDR3 is built from 15 residues. Looked up from germline, CDR1 is SGHRS and CDR2 is YFSETQ. Deletions cut 0 bases from V and 2 bases from J, with 12 bases between. CDR3 sequence (DNA): TGCGCCAGCAGCTTGGTCGGCGGAGGCACCTACGAGCAGTACTTC. It encodes CASSLVGGGTYEQYF. Full variable domain (rest looked up from reference TRBV5-1 and TRBJ2-7): KAGVTQTPRYLIKTRGQQVTLSCSPISGHRSVSWYQQTPGQGLQFLFEYFSETQRNKGNFPGRFSGRQFSNSRSEMNVSTLELGDSALYLCASSLVGGGTYEQYFGPGTRLTVT.

The CDR3 loop is CASSLARPGPEAFF. The CDR3 coding sequence is TGCGCCAGCAGCTTGGCCAGGCCCGGGCCTGAAGCTTTCTTT. J is TRBJ1-1 and V is TRBV5-1; D remains unclear. Per germline, CDR1 SGHRS and CDR2 YFSETQ. The CDR3 consists of 14 residues. The V and J ends lost 0 bases and 6 bases respectively, with 12 bases between them.

Relative to its sample, this clone is medium-sized (0.01 to 0.1%). The rearrangement joins TRBV10-2 to TRBJ1-1, with TRBD1 as a possible D gene (6 bases). With 1 base removed from V and 1 base from J, the gap between germline ends came to 7 bases. The CDR3 sequence is 14 residues long. Per the germline V gene, CDR1 is WSHSY and CDR2 is SAAADI. CDR3 in amino acids: CASSEWTANTEAFF. Here the CDR3 DNA reads TGCGCCAGCAGTGAGTGGACAGCGAACACTGAAGCTTTCTTT.

The gene calls are TRBV4-2 and TRBJ1-2; TRBD1 might be the D (6 bases). Germline-derived CDR1 and CDR2 are LGHNA and YNFKEQ. This CDR3 spans 15 amino acids. The ends were cut back, 0 bases at V and 6 bases at J, with 14 bases in the middle. The CDR3 DNA is TGTGCCAGCAGCCAAGATCAGGTGGCAGGGGATGGCTACACCTTC. Protein: CASSQDQVAGDGYTF.

This chain connects TRBV28 to TRBJ1-5; D perhaps matches TRBD1 (6 bases). Between the trimmed V and J ends, which lost 7 bases and 2 bases, there was a span of 15 bases. The CDR3 totals 15 residues. From germline, CDR1 is MDHEN and CDR2 SYDVKM. The CDR3 DNA reads as TGTGCCAGCACGACCCGGACAGAAGGCAATCAGCCCCAGCATTTT. Protein: CASTTRTEGNQPQHF.

The chain is built from TRBV13 and TRBJ1-5; weak D call: TRBD1 (5 bases). This CDR3 region has 15 residues. Germline V gives CDR1 PRHDT, CDR2 FYEKMQ (reference sequence). Trimming cost V 2 bases and J 2 bases, with 10 bases left between them. CDR3 sequence reads: CASSLRRGGNQPQHF. CDR3 bases: TGTGCCAGCAGCTTAAGACGAGGGGGCAATCAGCCCCAGCATTTT.